This TCR beta chain is from a study of vaccination and CD4 T cells after COVID-19. Turning to the study itself: Two Hispanic individuals were among six male and four female convalescent patients.

Germline CDR1 DFQATT, CDR2 SNEGSKA (reference sequence). The CDR3 loop spans 15 amino acids. The V end lost 2 bases, the J end lost 4 bases, and 14 bases lay between the germline ends. Treatment meaning: roughly ten-day PBMC culture with coronavirus spike peptide pools or control peptides (ViraFEST assay). Gathering of the CD4+ T cells, from the unexposed donor, took place before the COVID-19 pandemic (2011-2018). Negative selection separated CD4+ T cells from 10-day cultures. This clonotype came up a few times. What it binds is unknown. Sequencing of cultured CD4+ T cell DNA used the Oncomine TCR Beta short-read assay. From CD4+ T cells that had been cultured, genomic DNA was extracted. TCRdb independently ran MiXCR on the PCR reads; one entry per CDR3 protein. The table has about 9,500 distinct CDR3 sequences, roughly 31% seen once; the top ten hold roughly 25%.

The TCR was taken from a human donor in good health. The sequenced sample consisted of CD4+ T cells from blood, cultured in vitro. The J gene is TRBJ2-2, the V gene TRBV20-1; TRBD1 is a possible D gene (6 bases). The CDR3 spells CSARRRGLRTGELFF. CDR3 coding DNA: TGCAGTGCTAGACGCAGGGGTCTCCGCACCGGGGAGCTGTTTTTT.